These 5 T cell receptor beta chains originate from one sample sequenced in a study of control samples from healthy donors and cancer patients. Sequenced by immunoSEQ multiplex PCR; TCRdb stores in-frame clones only, minus some. This repertoire shows some 220,000 clones, about 93% found once; its top ten account for over 1.2%. Sequenced material: blood. The receptors shown here come from a man in his fifties or sixties in good health.

This clone was counted a single time. V usage is TRBV18 and J usage is TRBJ2-5; either TRBD1 or TRBD2 may fit D (5 bases each). V lost 3 bases to trimming and J lost 3 bases, with 14 bases between them. The CDR3 sequence is 15 residues long. Per germline, CDR1 KGHSH and CDR2 LQKENI. CDR3 nucleotide sequence: TGTGCCAGCTCACCCGGCCTGGGGGATGAAGAGACCCAGTACTTC. Translation: CASSPGLGDEETQYF.

The genes are TRBV28 and TRBJ1-1; TRBD1 agrees at 9 bases. Germline V gives CDR1 MDHEN, CDR2 SYDVKM. V gave up 2 bases and J gave up 5 bases; unmatched junction bases: 6. CDR3 length equals 15 residues. The CDR3 is CASSLGDRVMTEAFF. For the CDR3, the DNA is TGTGCCAGCAGTTTAGGGGACAGGGTGATGACTGAAGCTTTCTTT.

Concerning this clone: The sample contains more than one DNA sequence encoding this CDR3. The gene calls are TRBV5-5 and TRBJ1-1; weak D call: TRBD1 (6 bases). The ends were cut back, 5 bases at V and 1 base at J, with 9 bases in the middle. Germline CDR1 reads SGHKS; CDR2 reads YYEKEE (reference sequence). This CDR3 contains 13 residues. DNA of the CDR3: TGTGCCAGCAGTCTGACAGGGAACACTGAAGCTTTCTTT. This codes for CASSLTGNTEAFF.

The chain uses TRBV6-6 and TRBJ1-1; D may be TRBD1 (6 bases). Trimming shortened V by 7 bases and J by 0 bases, and 9 bases separated the two germline ends. The germline gives CDR1 MNHNY, CDR2 SVGAGI (reference sequence). The CDR3 loop spans 13 amino acids. For the CDR3, the DNA is TGTGCCAGCACCGGACAGCTGAACACTGAAGCTTTCTTT. Translation: CASTGQLNTEAFF.

This chain links TRBV3-1 (or the pseudogene TRBV3-2) with TRBJ2-5; TRBD2 matches at 12 bases. There are 15 residues in the CDR3. In germline, CDR1 is LGHDT, CDR2 YNNKEL (reference sequence). The V gene end was trimmed by 4 bases and the J gene end by 4 bases; junction bases not matched to a gene: 4. The CDR3 DNA reads as TGTGCCAGCAGCCTCCCGACTAGCGGGGGAGAGACCCAGTACTTC. Amino acid sequence: CASSLPTSGGETQYF.